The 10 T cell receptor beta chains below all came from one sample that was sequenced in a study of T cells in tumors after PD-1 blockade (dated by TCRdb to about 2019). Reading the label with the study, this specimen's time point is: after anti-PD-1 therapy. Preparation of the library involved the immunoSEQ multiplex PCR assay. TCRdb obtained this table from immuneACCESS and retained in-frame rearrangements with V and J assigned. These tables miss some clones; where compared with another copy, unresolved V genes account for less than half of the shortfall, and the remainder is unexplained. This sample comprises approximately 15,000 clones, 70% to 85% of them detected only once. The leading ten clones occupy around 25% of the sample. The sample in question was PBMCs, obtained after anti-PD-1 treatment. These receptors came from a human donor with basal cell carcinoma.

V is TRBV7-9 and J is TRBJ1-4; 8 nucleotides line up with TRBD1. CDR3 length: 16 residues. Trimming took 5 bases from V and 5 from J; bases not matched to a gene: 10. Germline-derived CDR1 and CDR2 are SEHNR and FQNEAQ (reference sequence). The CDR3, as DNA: TGTGCCAGCAGCACGCGCGGGACAGGCATAAATGAAAAACTGTTTTTT. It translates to CASSTRGTGINEKLFF.

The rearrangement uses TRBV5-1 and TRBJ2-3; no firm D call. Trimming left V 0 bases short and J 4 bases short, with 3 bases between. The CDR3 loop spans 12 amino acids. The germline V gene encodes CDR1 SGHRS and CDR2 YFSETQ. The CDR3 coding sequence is TGCGCCAGCAGCTTGGCGGCAGATACGCAGTATTTT. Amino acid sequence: CASSLAADTQYF.

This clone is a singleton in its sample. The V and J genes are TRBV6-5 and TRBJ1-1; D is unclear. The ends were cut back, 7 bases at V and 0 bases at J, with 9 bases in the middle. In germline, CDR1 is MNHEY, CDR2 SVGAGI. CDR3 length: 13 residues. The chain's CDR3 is CASKWQVNTEAFF. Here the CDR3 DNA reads TGTGCCAGCAAGTGGCAGGTGAACACTGAAGCTTTCTTT.

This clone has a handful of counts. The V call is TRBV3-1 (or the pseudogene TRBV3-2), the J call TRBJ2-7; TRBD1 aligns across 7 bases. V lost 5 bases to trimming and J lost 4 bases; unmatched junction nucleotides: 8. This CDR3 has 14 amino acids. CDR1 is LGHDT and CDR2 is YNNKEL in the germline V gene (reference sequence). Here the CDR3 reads CASSYGQVGYEQYF. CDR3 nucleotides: TGTGCCAGCAGCTATGGACAGGTGGGATACGAGCAGTACTTC.

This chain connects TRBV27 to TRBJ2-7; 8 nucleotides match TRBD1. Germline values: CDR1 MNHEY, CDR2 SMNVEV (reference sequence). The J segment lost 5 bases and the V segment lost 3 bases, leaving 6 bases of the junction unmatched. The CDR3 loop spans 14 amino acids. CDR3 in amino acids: CASSFQGAANEQYF. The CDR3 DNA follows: TGTGCCAGCAGTTTTCAGGGGGCGGCCAACGAGCAGTACTTC.

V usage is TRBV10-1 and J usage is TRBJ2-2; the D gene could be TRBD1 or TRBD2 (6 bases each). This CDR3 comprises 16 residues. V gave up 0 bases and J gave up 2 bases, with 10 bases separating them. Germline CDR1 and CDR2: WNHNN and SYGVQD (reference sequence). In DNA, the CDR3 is TGCGCCAGCAGTGAGTCGAAGGGGGGAAACACCGGGGAGCTGTTTTTT. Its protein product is CASSESKGGNTGELFF.

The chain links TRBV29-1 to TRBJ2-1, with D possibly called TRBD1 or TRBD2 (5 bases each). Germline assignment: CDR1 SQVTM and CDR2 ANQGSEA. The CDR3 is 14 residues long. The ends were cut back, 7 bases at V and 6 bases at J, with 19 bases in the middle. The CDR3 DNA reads TGCAGCGCCACCGGGACGTTAGGGTCCAATGAGCAGTTCTTC. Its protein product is CSATGTLGSNEQFF.

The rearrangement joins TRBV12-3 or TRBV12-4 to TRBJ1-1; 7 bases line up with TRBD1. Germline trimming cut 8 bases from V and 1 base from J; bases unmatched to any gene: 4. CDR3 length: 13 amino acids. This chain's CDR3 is CASLGTANTEAFF. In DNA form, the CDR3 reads TGTGCCAGCCTCGGGACAGCGAACACTGAAGCTTTCTTT.

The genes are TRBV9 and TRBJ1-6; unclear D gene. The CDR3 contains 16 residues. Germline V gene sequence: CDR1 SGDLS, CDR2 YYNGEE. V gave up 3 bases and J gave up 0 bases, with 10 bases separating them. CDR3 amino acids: CASSATRSSYNSPLHF. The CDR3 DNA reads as TGTGCCAGCAGCGCAACCAGGAGCTCCTATAATTCACCCCTCCACTTT.

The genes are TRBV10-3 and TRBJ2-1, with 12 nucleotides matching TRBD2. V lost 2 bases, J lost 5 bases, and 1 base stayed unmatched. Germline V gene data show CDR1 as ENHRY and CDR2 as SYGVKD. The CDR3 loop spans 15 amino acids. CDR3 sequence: CAISEGLAGNNEQFF. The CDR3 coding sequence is TGTGCCATCAGTGAGGGACTAGCGGGAAACAATGAGCAGTTCTTC.